The sequence of this T cell receptor beta chain was determined in a study of T-cell reconstitution after alpha-beta-depleted transplantation in children (dated by TCRdb to the mid-2010s). The study in broad terms: Using TCR repertoire profiling, the study followed T-cell immune reconstitution in a quantitative way in children after TCRalphabeta/CD19-depleted allogeneic hematopoietic cell transplantation.

The germline ends are 6 bases apart after V is trimmed by 6 bases and J by 3 bases. Counted from cysteine to phenylalanine, this CDR3 has 12 amino acids. The entry retains the CDR3 DNA only, 36 bases that are in frame from base 1. Taken from the germline V gene, the CDR1 and CDR2 loops are MDHEN and SYDVKM. In this sample, this clonotype turned up many times. Its antigen is currently not known. Base qualities are missing; no much larger clone stands one base away. Libraries were prepared through PCR. For sequencing, an Illumina HiSeq 2500 was employed. TCR library preparation used molecular barcoding, with unique molecular identifiers applied to normalize quantification of the TCRbeta repertoire. TCRdb trimmed public reads at Q25 via fastp, called clones via MiXCR and kept in-frame beta chains. Here each entry gathers all rows of one CDR3 protein and keeps the most common genes and DNA. This sample is represented by around 600,000 distinct CDR3 sequences; 10% to 13% of them were singletons. The ten largest account for less than 5% of the sample.

The input for sequencing was PBMCs from the stem cell graft donor, taken from the stem cell graft. The rearrangement joined TRBV28 to TRBJ2-1, with an unclear D gene assignment. This sequence originates from a human donor who donated a stem cell graft to a child with acute myeloid leukemia. The CDR3 protein is CASSLVYNEQFF. The sequence in DNA is TGTGCCAGCAGCCTAGTCTACAATGAGCAGTTCTTC.